The 15 T cell receptor beta chains reported below all come from one sample, sequenced in a study of blood T cell repertoires in COVID-19. Assay used: immunoSEQ multiplex PCR; TCRdb lists only in-frame clones, some missing. Of 53,000 or so clones in the sample, 90% to 95% are singletons; the top ten hold 3% to 3.5%. Sequenced input: peripheral blood. The receptors were sampled from a human donor in a cohort sampled during active COVID-19.

The V and J genes are TRBV19 and TRBJ2-4, with 8 nucleotides matching TRBD2. Trimming took 4 bases from V and 4 from J; bases not matched to a gene: 18. CDR3 size: 19 residues. The germline CDR1 and CDR2 sequences are LNHDA and SQIVND (reference sequence). The chain's CDR3 is CASSTPGLERFLSKNIQYF. The CDR3, as DNA: TGTGCCAGTAGTACTCCGGGACTAGAGCGGTTCTTGTCAAAAAACATTCAGTACTTC.

This chain connects TRBV5-1 to TRBJ2-3; 9 positions agree with TRBD2. Unmatched junction bases numbered 5, after V lost 1 base and J lost 2 bases. CDR3 length: 16 residues. Germline V gene sequence: CDR1 SGHRS, CDR2 YFSETQ. CDR3 protein: CASSLRASGVTDTQYF. CDR3 nucleotides: TGCGCCAGCAGCTTGCGGGCTAGCGGGGTCACAGATACGCAGTATTTT.

Written as DNA, the CDR3 is TGTGCCAGCAGCTTAGCCCGATGGGACAACGACAATGAGCAGTTCTTC. This translates into CASSLARWDNDNEQFF. The V and J genes are TRBV5-4 and TRBJ2-1; D perhaps matches TRBD1 (6 bases). CDR3 length: 16 residues. V lost 2 bases to trimming and J lost 5 bases, with 17 bases between them. Germline CDR1 is SGHNT and CDR2 is YYREEE (reference sequence).

The chain links TRBV6-2 or TRBV6-3 to TRBJ1-1; 8 bases map to TRBD1. CDR3 size: 16 residues. CDR1 is MNHEY and CDR2 is SVGEGT in the germline V gene. Unmatched junction bases numbered 10, after V lost 6 bases and J lost 1 base. The CDR3 protein is CASSRLWDRTNTEAFF. DNA for the CDR3: TGTGCCAGCAGCCGACTATGGGACAGGACGAACACTGAAGCTTTCTTT.

The gene calls are TRBV2 and TRBJ2-7; the D gene is possibly TRBD2 (6 bases). V gave up 3 bases and J gave up 3 bases, with 12 bases separating them. CDR1 is SNHLY and CDR2 is FYNNEI in the germline V gene. The CDR3 has 14 residues. CDR3 residues: CASSDGAGNYEQYF. The DNA of the CDR3 is TGTGCCAGCAGTGACGGGGCGGGGAACTACGAGCAGTACTTC.

In its sample, this clone was seen once. The V call is TRBV7-2, the J call TRBJ2-7, with unresolved D. CDR1 and CDR2 (germline): SGHTA, FQGNSA. V was trimmed by 1 base and J by 4 bases, leaving 8 bases between them. CDR3 size: 13 residues. The CDR3 DNA sequence: TGTGCCAGCAGCTTAGTTCAGGCGTACGAGCAGTACGTC. This sequence encodes CASSLVQAYEQYV.

This chain joins TRBV24-1 and TRBJ1-1; D gene unclear. There are 13 residues in the CDR3. Per the germline V gene, CDR1 is KGHDR and CDR2 is SFDVKD. V lost 1 base, J lost 2 bases, and 4 bases lay in between. The DNA of the CDR3 is TGTGCCACCAGTGATTTACACAACACTGAAGCTTTCTTT. Its protein is CATSDLHNTEAFF.

This clone was found once. The V call is TRBV19, the J call TRBJ1-2; D is ambiguous. The CDR3 runs 14 residues. The germline V gene has CDR1 LNHDA and CDR2 SQIVND (reference sequence). With 3 bases removed from V and 1 base from J, the gap between germline ends came to 9 bases. For the CDR3, the DNA is TGTGCCAGTAGTATTACGGGAGTTAACTATGGCTACACCTTC. Encoded protein: CASSITGVNYGYTF.

Regarding this clone: The same CDR3 also results from other DNA sequences found in this sample. J is TRBJ2-1 and V is TRBV24-1, with 11 bases identical to TRBD2. J gave up 4 bases and V 4 bases, and 2 bases lay outside the gene matches. The CDR3 totals 15 residues. Germline V gene sequence: CDR1 KGHDR, CDR2 SFDVKD. CDR3 sequence: CATSETSGGYNEQFF. CDR3 in DNA: TGTGCCACCAGTGAAACTAGCGGGGGTTACAATGAGCAGTTCTTC.

The gene calls are TRBV5-1 and TRBJ2-1; D gene unclear. There are 11 residues in the CDR3. Germline-derived CDR1 and CDR2 are SGHRS and YFSETQ. V was pared by 4 bases and J by 12 bases, with 11 bases between. In DNA form, the CDR3 reads TGCGCCAGCAGCACAACCAAAACGCAGTTCTTC. Translating it yields CASSTTKTQFF. Drawing the rest from reference TRBV5-1 and TRBJ2-1, the complete variable domain is KAGVTQTPRYLIKTRGQQVTLSCSPISGHRSVSWYQQTPGQGLQFLFEYFSETQRNKGNFPGRFSGRQFSNSRSEMNVSTLELGDSALYLCASSTTKTQFFGPGTRLTVL.

The genes are TRBV27 and TRBJ2-1; the D gene is possibly TRBD2 (6 bases). The germline CDR1 and CDR2 sequences are MNHEY and SMNVEV (reference sequence). The V and J ends lost 10 bases and 4 bases respectively, with 11 bases between them. The CDR3 sequence is 12 residues long. In DNA, the CDR3 is TGTGCCACCTACGGGAGTTACAATGAGCAGTTCTTC. This gives the protein CATYGSYNEQFF.

The chain carries TRBV6-5 and TRBJ1-2; TRBD1 is a possible D gene (5 bases). V was cut by 5 bases and J by 8 bases, with 15 bases left in between. Germline loops: CDR1 MNHEY, CDR2 SVGAGI. The CDR3 has 13 residues. CDR3 sequence reads: CASSPWGELGYTF. The CDR3 DNA reads as TGTGCCAGCAGTCCCTGGGGGGAGTTGGGCTACACCTTC.

This chain connects TRBV19 to TRBJ1-5; 9 bases agree with TRBD1. CDR3 length: 14 residues. V shed 4 bases, J shed 9 bases, and the junction held 7 bases outside the gene matches. Germline V gene sequence: CDR1 LNHDA, CDR2 SQIVND (reference sequence). CDR3 sequence (DNA): TGTGCCAGTAGTAGACAGGGGGGGAAGTGGCCCCAGCATTTT. This sequence encodes CASSRQGGKWPQHF.

This chain uses TRBV6-4 with TRBJ2-3, with a tentative D call TRBD1 (5 bases). There are 14 residues in the CDR3. The germline V gene has CDR1 MRHNA and CDR2 SNTAGT. V lost 6 bases, J lost 2 bases, and 12 bases lay in between. CDR3 sequence reads: CASSPQGPTDTQYF. Here the CDR3 DNA reads TGTGCCAGCAGCCCCCAGGGTCCCACAGATACGCAGTATTTT.

The CDR3 DNA follows: TGTGCCATCAGTCCGGGACAGGGGACTAGGGGGGAGCTGTTTTTT. Translation gives CAISPGQGTRGELFF. The V and J genes are TRBV10-3 and TRBJ2-2, with 10 bases aligning to TRBD1. This CDR3 comprises 15 residues. CDR1 and CDR2 from the germline V gene are ENHRY and SYGVKD. V lost 5 bases and J lost 8; bases outside the gene matches: 8.